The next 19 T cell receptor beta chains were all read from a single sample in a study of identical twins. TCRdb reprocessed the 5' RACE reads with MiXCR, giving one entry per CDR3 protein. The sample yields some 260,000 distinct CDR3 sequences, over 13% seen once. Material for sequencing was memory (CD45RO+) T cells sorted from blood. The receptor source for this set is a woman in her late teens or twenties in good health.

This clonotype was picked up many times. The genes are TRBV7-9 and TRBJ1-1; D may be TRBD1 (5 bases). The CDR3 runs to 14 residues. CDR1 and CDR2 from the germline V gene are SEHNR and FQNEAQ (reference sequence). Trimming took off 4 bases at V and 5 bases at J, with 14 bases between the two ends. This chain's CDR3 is CASSSMGGGTEAFF. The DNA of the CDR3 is TGTGCCAGCAGCTCAATGGGGGGTGGAACTGAAGCTTTCTTT.

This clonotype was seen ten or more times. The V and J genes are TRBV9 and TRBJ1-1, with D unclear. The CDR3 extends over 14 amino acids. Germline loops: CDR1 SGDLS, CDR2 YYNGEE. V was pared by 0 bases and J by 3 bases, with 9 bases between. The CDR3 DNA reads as TGTGCCAGCAGCGTAGGAGGAGGGCACACTGAAGCTTTCTTT. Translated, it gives CASSVGGGHTEAFF. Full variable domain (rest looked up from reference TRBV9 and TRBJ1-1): DSGVTQTPKHLITATGQRVTLRCSPRSGDLSVYWYQQSLDQGLQFLIQYYNGEERAKGNILERFSAQQFPDLHSELNLSSLELGDSALYFCASSVGGGHTEAFFGQGTRLTVV.

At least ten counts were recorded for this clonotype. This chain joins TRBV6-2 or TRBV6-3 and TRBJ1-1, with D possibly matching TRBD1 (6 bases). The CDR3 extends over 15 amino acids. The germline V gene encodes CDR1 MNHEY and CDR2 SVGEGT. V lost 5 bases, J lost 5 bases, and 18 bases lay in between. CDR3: CASSPSTGYDTEAFF. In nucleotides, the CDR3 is TGTGCCAGCAGTCCCTCAACAGGGTATGATACTGAAGCTTTCTTT.

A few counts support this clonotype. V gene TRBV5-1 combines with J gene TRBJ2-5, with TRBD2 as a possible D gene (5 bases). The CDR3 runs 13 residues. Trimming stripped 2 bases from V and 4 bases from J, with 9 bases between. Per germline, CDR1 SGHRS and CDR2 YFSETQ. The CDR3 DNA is TGCGCCAGCAGCTTCAGAGGGCGAGAGACCCAGTACTTC. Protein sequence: CASSFRGRETQYF.

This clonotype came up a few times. In DNA, the CDR3 is TGTGCTAGTGGTACCGCCGGGACAGAGCACACCGGGGAGCTGTTTTTT. Its protein product is CASGTAGTEHTGELFF. This sequence joins TRBV12-5 and TRBJ2-2; 7 bases are shared with TRBD1. Trimming removed 5 bases from V and 3 bases from J; junction bases left unmatched: 9. This CDR3 comprises 16 residues. CDR1 and CDR2 from the germline V gene are LGHNT and FRNRAP.

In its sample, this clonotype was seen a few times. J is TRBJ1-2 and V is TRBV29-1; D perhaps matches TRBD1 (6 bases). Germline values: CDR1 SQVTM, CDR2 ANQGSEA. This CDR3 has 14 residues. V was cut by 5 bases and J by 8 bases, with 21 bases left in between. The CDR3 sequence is CSVWDTGWGLGYTF. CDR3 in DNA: TGCAGCGTTTGGGACACGGGTTGGGGGCTCGGCTACACCTTC.

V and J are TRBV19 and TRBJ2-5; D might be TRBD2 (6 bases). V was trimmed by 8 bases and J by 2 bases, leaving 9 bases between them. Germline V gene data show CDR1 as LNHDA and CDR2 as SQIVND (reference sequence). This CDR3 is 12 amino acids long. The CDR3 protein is CASSAGQETQYF. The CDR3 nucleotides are TGTGCCAGTTCGGCGGGACAAGAGACCCAGTACTTC.

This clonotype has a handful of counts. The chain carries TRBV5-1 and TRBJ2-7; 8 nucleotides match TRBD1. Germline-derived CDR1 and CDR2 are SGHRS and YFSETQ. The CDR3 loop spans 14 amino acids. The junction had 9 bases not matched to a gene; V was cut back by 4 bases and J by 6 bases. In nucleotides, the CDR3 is TGCGCCAGCAGCCTGGACAGGGTTGGAGTCGAGCAGTACTTC. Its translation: CASSLDRVGVEQYF.

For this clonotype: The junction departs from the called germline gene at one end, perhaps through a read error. CDR3 protein: CASPRPYSNQSQHF. CDR3 DNA: TGCGCCAGCCCAAGACCGTATAGCAATCAGTCCCAGCATTTT. V is TRBV5-1 and J is TRBJ1-5; D is unresolved. CDR1 SGHRS and CDR2 YFSETQ come from the germline V gene. The CDR3 consists of 14 residues. Full variable domain (remainder filled in from reference TRBV5-1 and TRBJ1-5): KAGVTQTPRYLIKTRGQQVTLSCSPISGHRSVSWYQQTPGQGLQFLFEYFSETQRNKGNFPGRFSGRQFSNSRSEMNVSTLELGDSALYLCASPRPYSNQSQHFGDGTRLSIL.

The CDR3, as DNA: TGTGCCAGCAGCTTAGAAGTCCAGAGGAACACTGAAGCTTTCTTT. Its translation: CASSLEVQRNTEAFF. The chain employs TRBV7-6 and TRBJ1-1; D unresolved. The CDR3 runs to 15 residues. CDR1 SGHVS and CDR2 FNYEAQ come from the germline V gene. V was cut by 1 base and J by 1 base, with 10 bases left in between.

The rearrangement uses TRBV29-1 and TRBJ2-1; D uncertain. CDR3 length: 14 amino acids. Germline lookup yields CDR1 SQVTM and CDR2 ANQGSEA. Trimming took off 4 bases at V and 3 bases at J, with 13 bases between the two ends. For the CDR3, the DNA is TGCAGCGTTGGGGTGCTTGGGTACTACAATGAGCAGTTCTTC. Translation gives CSVGVLGYYNEQFF.

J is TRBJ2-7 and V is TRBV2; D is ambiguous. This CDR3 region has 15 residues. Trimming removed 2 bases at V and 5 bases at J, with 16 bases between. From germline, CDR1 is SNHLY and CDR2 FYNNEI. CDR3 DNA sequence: TGTGCCAGCAGTGAAAGGGCACTGCTTTCCAACGAGCAGTACTTC. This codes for CASSERALLSNEQYF.

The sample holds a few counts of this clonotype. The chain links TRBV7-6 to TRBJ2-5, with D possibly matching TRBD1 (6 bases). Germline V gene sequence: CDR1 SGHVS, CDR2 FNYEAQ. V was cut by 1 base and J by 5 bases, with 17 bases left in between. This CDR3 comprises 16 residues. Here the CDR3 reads CASSLEIGGTKETQYF. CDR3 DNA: TGTGCCAGCAGCTTAGAAATAGGGGGAACTAAGGAGACCCAGTACTTC. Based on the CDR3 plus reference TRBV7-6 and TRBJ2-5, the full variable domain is GAGVSQSPRYKVTKRGQDVALRCDPISGHVSLYWYRQALGQGPEFLTYFNYEAQQDKSGLPNDRFSAERPEGSISTLTIQRTEQRDSAMYRCASSLEIGGTKETQYFGPGTRLLVL.

CDR3 sequence reads: CASRSADDTEAFF. The CDR3 DNA reads TGTGCCAGCAGGTCCGCGGACGACACTGAAGCTTTCTTT. The chain is built from TRBV2 and TRBJ1-1; D is ambiguous. Germline CDR1 SNHLY, CDR2 FYNNEI. V was cut by 6 bases and J by 3 bases, with 11 bases left in between. There are 13 residues in the CDR3. Supplemented by reference TRBV2 and TRBJ1-1, the full variable domain reads EPEVTQTPSHQVTQMGQEVILRCVPISNHLYFYWYRQILGQKVEFLVSFYNNEISEKSEIFDDQFSVERPDGSNFTLKIRSTKLEDSAMYFCASRSADDTEAFFGQGTRLTVV.

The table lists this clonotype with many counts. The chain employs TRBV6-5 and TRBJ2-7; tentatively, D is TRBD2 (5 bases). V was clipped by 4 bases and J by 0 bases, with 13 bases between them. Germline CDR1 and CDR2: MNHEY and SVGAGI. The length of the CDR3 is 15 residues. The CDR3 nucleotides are TGTGCCAGCAGTTTCAGCAGGAGGAGCTCCTACGAGCAGTACTTC. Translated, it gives CASSFSRRSSYEQYF.

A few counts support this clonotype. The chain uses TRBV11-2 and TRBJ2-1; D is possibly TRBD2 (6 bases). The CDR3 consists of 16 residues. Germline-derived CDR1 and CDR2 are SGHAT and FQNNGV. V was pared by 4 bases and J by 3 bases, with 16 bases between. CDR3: CASSSAHGTVYNEQFF. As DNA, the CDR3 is TGTGCCAGCAGCTCGGCACACGGGACTGTCTACAATGAGCAGTTCTTC.

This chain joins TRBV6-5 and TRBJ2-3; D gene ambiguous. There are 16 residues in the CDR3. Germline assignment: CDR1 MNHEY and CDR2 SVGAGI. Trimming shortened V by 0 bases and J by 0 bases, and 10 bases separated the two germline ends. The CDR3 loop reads CASSYSLGLSTDTQYF. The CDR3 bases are TGTGCCAGCAGTTACTCATTAGGCCTTAGCACAGATACGCAGTATTTT.

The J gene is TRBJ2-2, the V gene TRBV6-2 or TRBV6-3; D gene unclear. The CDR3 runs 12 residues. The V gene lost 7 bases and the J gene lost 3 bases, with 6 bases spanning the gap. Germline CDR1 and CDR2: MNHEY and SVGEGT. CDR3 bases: TGTGCCAGCACTGAATACACCGGGGAGCTGTTTTTT. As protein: CASTEYTGELFF.

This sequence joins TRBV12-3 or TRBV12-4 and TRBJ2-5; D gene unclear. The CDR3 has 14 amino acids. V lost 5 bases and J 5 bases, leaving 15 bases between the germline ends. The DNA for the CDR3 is TGTGCCAGCAGTCAAAACCGATTTGAGGAGACCCAGTACTTC. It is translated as CASSQNRFEETQYF.